What follows is one TCR beta chain and its context. The antigen is unknown. The cohort comprised individuals with locally advanced or metastatic urothelial carcinoma. Sequenced by immunoSEQ multiplex PCR; TCRdb stores in-frame clones only, minus some. The top ten hold roughly 0.93% of the sample, which has 85,000 to 130,000 clones, around 93% seen once. This sample was taken from a study of PD-L1 blockade in urothelial cancer. In the study overall: It was in about 2014 that patients started atezolizumab at 1,200 mg intravenously every 3 weeks. At 3 weeks after treatment start (second dose) and again at 6 weeks, blood was analyzed. Overall study findings and caveats: Tumor-linked clones in blood grew more by 3 weeks in durable-benefit patients.

The CDR3 runs 14 residues. Looked up from germline, CDR1 is MNHEY and CDR2 is SMNVEV (reference sequence). After removal of 4 bases from V and 4 bases from J, the junction contained 4 bases not matched to a gene. The chain couples TRBV27 to TRBJ1-3, with 7 bases identical to TRBD1. The clonotype originates from an elderly woman with urothelial cancer. Material: PBMCs, obtained around atezolizumab (anti-PD-L1) treatment. CDR3 bases: TGTGCCAGCAGTTCTACAGGGGTAGGAAACACCATATATTTT. It specifies CASSSTGVGNTIYF.